What follows is one T cell receptor beta chain and its context. This specimen belongs to a study of long-term antiretroviral therapy in people with HIV. The CDR3 spans 13 residues. Germline CDR1 SQVTM, CDR2 ANQGSEA. Trimming shortened V by 7 bases and J by 1 base, and 13 bases separated the two germline ends. Runs used v3.0 of the immunoSEQ assay and were done at survey level. Repertoires were generated with immunoSEQ multiplex PCR, while TCRdb's copy carries only in-frame clones and drops some. This table holds around 40,000 clones, 75% to 90% found once. The chain carries TRBV29-1 and TRBJ2-5; D perhaps matches TRBD2 (6 bases). Sequences were derived from unsorted PBMCs, sampled just before starting antiretroviral therapy. This receptor was identified in a woman aged 18-29 years with HIV. CDR3 DNA: TGCAGCGCCTCCCTGGGGGGCCAAGAGACCCAGTACTTC. This sequence encodes CSASLGGQETQYF.